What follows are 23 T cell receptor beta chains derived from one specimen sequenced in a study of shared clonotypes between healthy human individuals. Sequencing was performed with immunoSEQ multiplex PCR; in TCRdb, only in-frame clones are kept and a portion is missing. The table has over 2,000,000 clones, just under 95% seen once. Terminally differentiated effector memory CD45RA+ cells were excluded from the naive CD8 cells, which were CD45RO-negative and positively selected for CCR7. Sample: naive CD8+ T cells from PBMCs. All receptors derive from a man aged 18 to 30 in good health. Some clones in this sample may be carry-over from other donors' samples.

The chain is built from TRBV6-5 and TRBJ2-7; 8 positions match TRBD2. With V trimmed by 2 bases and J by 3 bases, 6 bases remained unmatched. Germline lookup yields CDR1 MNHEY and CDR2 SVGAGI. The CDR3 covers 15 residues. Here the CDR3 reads CASSYTAGDNYEQYF. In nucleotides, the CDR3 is TGTGCCAGCAGTTACACAGCGGGAGACAACTACGAGCAGTACTTC.

The CDR3 DNA follows: TGCGCCAGCAGCCAAACTAGCGGGGACTCCTACGAGCAGTACTTC. It encodes CASSQTSGDSYEQYF. This chain connects TRBV4-1 to TRBJ2-7; 10 nucleotides line up with TRBD2. CDR1 MGHRA and CDR2 YSYEKL come from the germline V gene. The CDR3 is 15 amino acids. Unmatched junction bases numbered 1, after V lost 2 bases and J lost 0 bases.

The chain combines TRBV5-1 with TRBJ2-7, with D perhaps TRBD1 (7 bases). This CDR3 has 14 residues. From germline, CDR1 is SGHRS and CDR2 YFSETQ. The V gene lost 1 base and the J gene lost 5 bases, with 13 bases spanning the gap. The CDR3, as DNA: TGCGCCAGCAGCTTGTGGCAGGGGGGCGACGAGCAGTACTTC. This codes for CASSLWQGGDEQYF.

The CDR3 here is CASSVRDGRGAQYF. CDR3 in DNA: TGTGCCAGCAGCGTTAGGGACGGGAGAGGTGCCCAGTACTTC. The chain joins TRBV9 to TRBJ2-5, with D possibly TRBD2 on 6 matching bases. From germline, CDR1 is SGDLS and CDR2 YYNGEE. V was clipped by 2 bases and J by 9 bases, with 17 bases between them. The CDR3 loop spans 14 amino acids.

In DNA, the CDR3 is TGTGCCAGCAGCACCTGGGACAGGGGTGGTGGCGTAGGGGCTAACGAGCAGTACTTC. As protein: CASSTWDRGGGVGANEQYF. The V and J genes are TRBV27 and TRBJ2-7; 10 bases align to TRBD1. V lost 6 bases, J lost 5 bases, and 22 bases stayed unmatched. Germline V gene data show CDR1 as MNHEY and CDR2 as SMNVEV (reference sequence). This CDR3 is built from 19 residues.

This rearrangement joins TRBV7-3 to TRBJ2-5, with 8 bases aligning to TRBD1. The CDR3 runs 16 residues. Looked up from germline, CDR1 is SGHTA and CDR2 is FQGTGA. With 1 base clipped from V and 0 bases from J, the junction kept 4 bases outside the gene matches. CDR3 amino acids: CASSLNAGGYQETQYF. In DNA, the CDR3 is TGTGCCAGCAGCTTAAACGCAGGGGGCTACCAAGAGACCCAGTACTTC.

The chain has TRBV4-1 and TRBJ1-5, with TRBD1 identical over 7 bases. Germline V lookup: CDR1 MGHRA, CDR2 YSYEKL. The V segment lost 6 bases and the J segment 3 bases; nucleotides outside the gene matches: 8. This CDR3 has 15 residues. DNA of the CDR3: TGCGCCAGCAGTCATACTACAGGGGACAATCAGCCCCAGCATTTT. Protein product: CASSHTTGDNQPQHF.

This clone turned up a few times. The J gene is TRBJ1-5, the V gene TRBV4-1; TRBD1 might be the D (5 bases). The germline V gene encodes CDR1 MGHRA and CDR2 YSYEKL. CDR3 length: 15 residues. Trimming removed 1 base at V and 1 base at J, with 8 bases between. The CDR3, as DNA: TGCGCCAGCAGCCAAGCGGGGGTCAGCAATCAGCCCCAGCATTTT. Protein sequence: CASSQAGVSNQPQHF.

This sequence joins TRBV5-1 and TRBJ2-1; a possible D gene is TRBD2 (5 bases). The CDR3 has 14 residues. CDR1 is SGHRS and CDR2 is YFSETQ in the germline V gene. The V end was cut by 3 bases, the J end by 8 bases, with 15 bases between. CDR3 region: CASSSWTSGDEQFF. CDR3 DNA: TGCGCCAGCAGCTCATGGACTTCCGGGGATGAGCAGTTCTTC.

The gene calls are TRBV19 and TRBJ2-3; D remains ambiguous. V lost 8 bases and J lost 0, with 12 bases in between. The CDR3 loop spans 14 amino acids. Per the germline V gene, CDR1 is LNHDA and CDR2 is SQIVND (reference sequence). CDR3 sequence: CASSASRSTDTQYF. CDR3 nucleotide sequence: TGTGCCAGTTCGGCCAGTCGTAGCACAGATACGCAGTATTTT.

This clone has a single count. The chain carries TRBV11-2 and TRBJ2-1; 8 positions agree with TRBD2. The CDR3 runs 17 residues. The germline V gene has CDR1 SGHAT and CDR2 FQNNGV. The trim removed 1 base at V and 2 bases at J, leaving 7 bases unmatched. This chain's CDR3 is CASSLGNREGPYNEQFF. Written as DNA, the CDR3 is TGTGCCAGCAGCTTAGGTAACCGGGAGGGCCCCTACAATGAGCAGTTCTTC. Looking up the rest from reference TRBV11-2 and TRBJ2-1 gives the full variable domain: EAGVAQSPRYKIIEKRQSVAFWCNPISGHATLYWYQQILGQGPKLLIQFQNNGVVDDSQLPKDRFSAERLKGVDSTLKIQPAKLEDSAVYLCASSLGNREGPYNEQFFGPGTRLTVL.

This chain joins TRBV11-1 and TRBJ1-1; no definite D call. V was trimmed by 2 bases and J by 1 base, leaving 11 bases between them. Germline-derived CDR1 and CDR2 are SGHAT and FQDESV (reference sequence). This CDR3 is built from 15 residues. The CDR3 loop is CASSLTSEGNTEAFF. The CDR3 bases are TGTGCCAGCAGCTTAACATCAGAGGGGAACACTGAAGCTTTCTTT.

CDR3: CASSTQGGSFGYTF. The CDR3 nucleotides read TGTGCCAGCAGCACACAGGGTGGTTCATTTGGCTACACCTTC. This sequence joins TRBV27 and TRBJ1-2, with TRBD1 as a possible D gene (6 bases). CDR1 is MNHEY, CDR2 SMNVEV, per germline (reference sequence). Trimming cost V 6 bases and J 7 bases, with 18 bases left between them. The CDR3 spans 14 residues.

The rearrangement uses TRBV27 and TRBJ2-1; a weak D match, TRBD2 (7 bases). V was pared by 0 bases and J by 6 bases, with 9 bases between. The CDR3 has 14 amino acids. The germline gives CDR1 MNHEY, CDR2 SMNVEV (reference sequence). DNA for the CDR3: TGTGCCAGCAGTTTATCACGGGGGGCCAATGAGCAGTTCTTC. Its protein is CASSLSRGANEQFF.

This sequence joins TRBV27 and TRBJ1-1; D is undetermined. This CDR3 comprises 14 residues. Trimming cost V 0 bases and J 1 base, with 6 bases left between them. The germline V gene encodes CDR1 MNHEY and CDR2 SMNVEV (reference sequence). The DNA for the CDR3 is TGTGCCAGCAGTTTATCCACACCGAACACTGAAGCTTTCTTT. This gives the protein CASSLSTPNTEAFF.

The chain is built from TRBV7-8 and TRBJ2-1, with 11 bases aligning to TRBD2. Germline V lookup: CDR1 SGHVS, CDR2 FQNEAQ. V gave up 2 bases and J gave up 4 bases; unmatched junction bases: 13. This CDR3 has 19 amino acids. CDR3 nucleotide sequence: TGTGCCAGCAGCTTACTCCGAATCTTGACTAGCGGGACTTACAATGAGCAGTTCTTC. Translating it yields CASSLLRILTSGTYNEQFF.

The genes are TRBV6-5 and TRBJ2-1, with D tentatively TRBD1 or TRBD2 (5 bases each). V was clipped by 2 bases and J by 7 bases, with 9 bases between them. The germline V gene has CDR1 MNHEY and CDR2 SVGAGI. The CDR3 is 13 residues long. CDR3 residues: CASSYRGVNEQFF. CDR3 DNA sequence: TGTGCCAGCAGTTACAGAGGGGTTAATGAGCAGTTCTTC.

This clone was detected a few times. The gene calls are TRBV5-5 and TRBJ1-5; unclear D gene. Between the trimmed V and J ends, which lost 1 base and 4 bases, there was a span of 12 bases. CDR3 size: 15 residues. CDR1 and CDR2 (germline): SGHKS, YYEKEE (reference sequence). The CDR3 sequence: CASSLWVEVNQPQHF. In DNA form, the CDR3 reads TGTGCCAGCAGCTTGTGGGTGGAAGTAAATCAGCCCCAGCATTTT.

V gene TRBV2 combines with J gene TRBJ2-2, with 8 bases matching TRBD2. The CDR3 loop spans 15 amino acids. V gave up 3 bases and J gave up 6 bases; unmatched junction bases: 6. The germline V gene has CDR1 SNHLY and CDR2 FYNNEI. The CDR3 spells CASSESGSSAGELFF. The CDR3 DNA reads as TGTGCCAGCAGTGAGAGCGGGAGCTCGGCCGGGGAGCTGTTTTTT.

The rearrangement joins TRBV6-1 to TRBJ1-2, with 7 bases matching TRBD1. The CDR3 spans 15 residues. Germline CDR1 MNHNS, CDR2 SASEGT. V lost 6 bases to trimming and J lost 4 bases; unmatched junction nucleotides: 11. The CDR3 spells CASRRGTAWGYGYTF. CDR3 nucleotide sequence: TGTGCCAGCAGGAGAGGGACAGCTTGGGGCTATGGCTACACCTTC.

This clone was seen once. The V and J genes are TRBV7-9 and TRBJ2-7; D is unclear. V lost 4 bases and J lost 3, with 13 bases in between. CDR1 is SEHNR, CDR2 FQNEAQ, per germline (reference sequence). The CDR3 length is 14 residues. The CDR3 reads CASSSLWGNYEQYF. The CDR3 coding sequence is TGTGCCAGCAGCTCGCTTTGGGGAAACTACGAGCAGTACTTC.

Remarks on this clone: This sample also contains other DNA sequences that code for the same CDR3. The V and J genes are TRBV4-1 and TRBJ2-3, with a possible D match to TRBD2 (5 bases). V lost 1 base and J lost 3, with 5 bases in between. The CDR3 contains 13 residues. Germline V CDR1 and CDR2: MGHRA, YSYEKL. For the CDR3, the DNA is TGCGCCAGCAGCCAAGTAGCGACAGATACGCAGTATTTT. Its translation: CASSQVATDTQYF.

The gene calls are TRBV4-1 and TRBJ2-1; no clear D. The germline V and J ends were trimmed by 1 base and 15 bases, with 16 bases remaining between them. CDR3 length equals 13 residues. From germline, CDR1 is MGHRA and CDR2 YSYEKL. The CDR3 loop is CASSQARGAIVFF. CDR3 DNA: TGCGCCAGCAGCCAAGCCCGAGGAGCAATAGTGTTCTTC.